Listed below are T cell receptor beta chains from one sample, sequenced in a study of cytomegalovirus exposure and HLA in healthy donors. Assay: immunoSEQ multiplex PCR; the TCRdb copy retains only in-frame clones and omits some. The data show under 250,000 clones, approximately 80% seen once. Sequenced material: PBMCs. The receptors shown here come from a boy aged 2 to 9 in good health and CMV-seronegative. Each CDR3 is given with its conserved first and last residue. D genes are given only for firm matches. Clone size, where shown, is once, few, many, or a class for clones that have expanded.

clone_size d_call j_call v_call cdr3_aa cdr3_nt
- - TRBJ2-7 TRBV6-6 CASSYSSGLPSYEQYF TGTGCCAGCAGTTACTCGTCAGGGCTCCCCTCCTACGAGCAGTACTTC
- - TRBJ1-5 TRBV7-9 CASSSPGDNQPQHF TGTGCCAGCAGCTCACCGGGAGATAATCAGCCCCAGCATTTT
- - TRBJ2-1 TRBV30 CAWSADSYNEQFF TGTGCCTGGAGTGCTGACAGCTACAATGAGCAGTTCTTC
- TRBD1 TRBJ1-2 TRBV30 CAWSVLTGGGYTF TGTGCCTGGAGTGTACTGACAGGGGGCGGCTACACCTTC
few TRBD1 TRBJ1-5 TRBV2 CASIGDRGTLQPQHF TGTGCCAGCATCGGGGACAGGGGTACTTTGCAGCCCCAGCATTTT
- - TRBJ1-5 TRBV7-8 CASSLVESSNQPQHF TGTGCCAGCAGCTTAGTCGAGAGTAGCAATCAGCCCCAGCATTTT
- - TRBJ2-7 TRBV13 CASSPKTGQTYEQYF TGTGCCAGCAGTCCTAAGACAGGCCAGACCTACGAGCAGTACTTC
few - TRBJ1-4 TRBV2 CASSGRELFF TGTGCCAGCAGCGGCCGGGAACTGTTTTTT
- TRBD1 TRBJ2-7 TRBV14 CASSQGRQGQFYEQYF TGTGCCAGCAGCCAAGGGAGACAGGGCCAATTCTACGAGCAGTACTTC
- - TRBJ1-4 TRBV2 CASSEDFSGNNEKLFF TGTGCCAGCAGTGAAGACTTTTCCGGTAATAATGAAAAACTGTTTTTT
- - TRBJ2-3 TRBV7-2 CASSLAPEDTQYF TGTGCCAGCAGCTTAGCACCAGAAGATACGCAGTATTTT
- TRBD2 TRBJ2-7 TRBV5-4 CASSSATGAGGSYEQYF TGTGCCAGCAGCTCCGCCACTGGAGCGGGAGGATCCTACGAGCAGTACTTC
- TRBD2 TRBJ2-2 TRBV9 CASSAGWGGSGELFF TGTGCCAGCAGCGCCGGGTGGGGGGGGTCCGGGGAGCTGTTTTTT
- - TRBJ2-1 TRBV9 CASSVLGADEQFF TGTGCCAGCAGCGTATTAGGGGCCGATGAGCAGTTCTTC
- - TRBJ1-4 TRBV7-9 CASSPQQGLMRKLFF TGTGCCAGCAGCCCCCAACAGGGTTTAATGAGGAAACTGTTTTTT
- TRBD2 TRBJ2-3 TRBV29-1 CSVEGTSGGQTDTQYF TGCAGCGTTGAAGGGACTAGCGGGGGGCAAACAGATACGCAGTATTTT
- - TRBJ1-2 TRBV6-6 CASSYSTASPYGYTF TGTGCCAGCAGTTACTCGACAGCTTCCCCCTATGGCTACACCTTC
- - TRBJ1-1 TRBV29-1 CSVEPGLNTEAFF TGCAGCGTTGAGCCAGGTTTGAACACTGAAGCTTTCTTT
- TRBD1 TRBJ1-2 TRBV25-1 CASSGPVWDRARGYTF TGTGCCAGCAGTGGCCCCGTTTGGGACAGGGCTCGAGGCTACACCTTC
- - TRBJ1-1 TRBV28 CASSSQGGGTEAFF TGTGCCAGCAGTTCTCAGGGAGGTGGGACTGAAGCTTTCTTT
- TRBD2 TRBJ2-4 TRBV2 CASSEGGGRNIQYF TGTGCCAGCAGTGAAGGCGGGGGACGAAACATTCAGTACTTC
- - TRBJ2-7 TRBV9 CASSVADSRVIEQYF TGTGCCAGCAGCGTAGCGGATAGCCGAGTTATTGAGCAGTACTTC
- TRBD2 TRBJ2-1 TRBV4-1 CASSQGLASRNEQFF TGCGCCAGCAGCCAAGGACTAGCGTCCCGCAATGAGCAGTTCTTC
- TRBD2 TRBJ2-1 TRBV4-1 CASSQDAGGTGGYNEQFF TGCGCCAGCAGCCAAGACGCGGGAGGGACGGGAGGGTACAATGAGCAGTTCTTC
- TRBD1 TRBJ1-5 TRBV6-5 CASSRGTGVRQPQHF TGTGCCAGCAGTCGAGGGACAGGGGTTAGACAGCCCCAGCATTTT
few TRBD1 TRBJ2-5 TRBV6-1 CASSGGAGGSETQYF TGTGCCAGCAGTGGGGGAGCAGGGGGCTCGGAGACCCAGTACTTC
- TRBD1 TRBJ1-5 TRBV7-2 CASSLAGGGSQPQHF TGTGCCAGCAGCTTAGCCGGAGGGGGCAGTCAGCCCCAGCATTTT
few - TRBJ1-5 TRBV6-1 CASRGASNQPQHF TGTGCCAGCAGGGGAGCTTCCAATCAGCCCCAGCATTTT
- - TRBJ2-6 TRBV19 CASSMKRAGANVLTF TGTGCCAGTAGTATGAAGCGGGCTGGGGCCAACGTCCTGACTTTC
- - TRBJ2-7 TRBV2 CASSDGRGDYEQYF TGTGCCAGCAGTGATGGTAGGGGTGACTACGAGCAGTACTTC
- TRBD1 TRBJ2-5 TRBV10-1 CASSESTGRDRQETQYF TGCGCCAGCAGTGAGTCAACAGGCCGGGACAGACAAGAGACCCAGTACTTC
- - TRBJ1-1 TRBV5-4 CASSFGQTNTEAFF TGTGCCAGCAGCTTCGGACAGACGAACACTGAAGCTTTCTTT
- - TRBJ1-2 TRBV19 CASSIAVRREADGYTF TGTGCCAGTAGTATAGCCGTCCGGAGGGAGGCGGATGGCTACACCTTC
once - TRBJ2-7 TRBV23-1 CASQLEGKVEQYF TGCGCCAGCCAGCTAGAGGGCAAAGTCGAGCAGTACTTC
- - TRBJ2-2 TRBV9 CASSRLADTGELFF TGTGCCAGCAGCCGTCTCGCGGATACCGGGGAGCTGTTTTTT
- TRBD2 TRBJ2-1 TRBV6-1 CASSEPLAGGPLGRREQFF TGTGCCAGCAGTGAACCACTAGCGGGAGGGCCATTGGGTCGAAGAGAGCAGTTCTTC
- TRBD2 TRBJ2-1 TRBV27 CASSLAGVHNEQFF TGTGCCAGCAGTTTGGCGGGAGTCCACAATGAGCAGTTCTTC
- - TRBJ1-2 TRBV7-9 CASSPPGGARGYTF TGTGCCAGCAGCCCCCCAGGAGGGGCGAGGGGCTACACCTTC
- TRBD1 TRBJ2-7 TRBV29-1 CSVSGRSGQNEQYF TGCAGCGTCTCAGGGAGATCGGGACAGAACGAGCAGTACTTC
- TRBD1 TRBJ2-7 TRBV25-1 CASSAPGQGAYEQYF TGTGCCAGCAGTGCCCCGGGACAGGGGGCTTACGAGCAGTACTTC
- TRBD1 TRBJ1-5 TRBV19 CASSQQGKAQHF TGTGCCAGTAGTCAACAGGGGAAGGCCCAGCATTTT
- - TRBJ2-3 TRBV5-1 CASSSGTTGSDTQYF TGCGCCAGCAGCTCGGGAACTACAGGGTCCGATACGCAGTATTTT
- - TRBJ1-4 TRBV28 CASSRRVTNEKLFF TGTGCCAGCAGTCGGAGGGTTACTAATGAAAAACTGTTTTTT
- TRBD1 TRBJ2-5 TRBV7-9 CASSSRQGAKETQYF TGTGCCAGCAGCTCCCGACAGGGGGCTAAAGAGACCCAGTACTTC
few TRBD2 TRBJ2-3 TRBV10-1 CASSEGTSVTDTQYF TGCGCCAGCAGTGAGGGGACTAGCGTGACAGATACGCAGTATTTT
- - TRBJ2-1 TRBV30 CAWNPAGYNEQFF TGTGCCTGGAATCCTGCAGGGTACAATGAGCAGTTCTTC
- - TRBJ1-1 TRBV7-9 CASRGPSDGGEAFF TGTGCCAGCAGGGGCCCGTCAGACGGTGGTGAAGCTTTCTTT
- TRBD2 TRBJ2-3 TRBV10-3 CAAGGYGSGKDTQYF TGTGCCGCCGGGGGGTATGGTAGCGGGAAGGATACGCAGTATTTT
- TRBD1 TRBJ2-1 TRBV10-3 CAINGAGTAYNEQFF TGTGCCATCAATGGAGCCGGGACAGCCTACAATGAGCAGTTCTTC
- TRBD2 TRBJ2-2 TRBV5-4 CASSWGLAGYTGELFF TGTGCCAGCAGCTGGGGACTAGCGGGATACACCGGGGAGCTGTTTTTT